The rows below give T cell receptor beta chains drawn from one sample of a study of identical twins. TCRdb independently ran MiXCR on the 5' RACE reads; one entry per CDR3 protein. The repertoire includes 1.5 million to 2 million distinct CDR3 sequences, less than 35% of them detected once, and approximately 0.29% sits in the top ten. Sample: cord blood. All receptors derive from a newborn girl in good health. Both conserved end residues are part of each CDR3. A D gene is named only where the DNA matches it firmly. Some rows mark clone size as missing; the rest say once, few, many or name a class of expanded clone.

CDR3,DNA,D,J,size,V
CASSPKRQGNYGYTF,TGTGCCAGCTCACCAAAGCGACAGGGAAACTATGGCTACACCTTC,TRBD1,TRBJ1-2,.,TRBV18
CASSLRFHEKLFF,TGTGCCAGCAGCTTAAGGTTTCATGAAAAACTGTTTTTT,.,TRBJ1-4,.,TRBV13
CASSSSGRVYEQYF,TGTGCCAGCAGCTCGAGTGGGAGAGTCTACGAGCAGTACTTC,.,TRBJ2-7,.,TRBV12-3/TRBV12-4
CASSFLPGTGGNYGYTF,TGCGCCAGCAGCTTTTTGCCCGGGACAGGGGGCAACTATGGCTACACCTTC,TRBD1,TRBJ1-2,few,TRBV5-1
CTSSLVSGGITDTQYF,TGTACCAGCAGCTTAGTCTCCGGGGGAATCACAGATACGCAGTATTTT,.,TRBJ2-3,once,TRBV11-2
CASSEPGTGGKAFF,TGTGCCAGCAGTGAACCCGGGACAGGGGGCAAAGCTTTCTTT,TRBD1,TRBJ1-1,few,TRBV25-1
CASSQIRLAAATGELFF,TGTGCCAGCAGCCAGATTCGACTAGCGGCAGCAACCGGGGAGCTGTTTTTT,TRBD2,TRBJ2-2,.,TRBV7-2
CASIRSPNYGYTF,TGTGCCAGCATACGCAGCCCCAACTATGGCTACACCTTC,.,TRBJ1-2,many,TRBV2
CASSLAGQLNTEAFF,TGCGCCAGCAGCTTGGCCGGACAGTTGAACACTGAAGCTTTCTTT,.,TRBJ1-1,few,TRBV5-1
CASSQDATGGYNEQFF,TGTGCCAGCAGCCAAGATGCGACAGGGGGATACAATGAGCAGTTCTTC,TRBD1,TRBJ2-1,many,TRBV4-2